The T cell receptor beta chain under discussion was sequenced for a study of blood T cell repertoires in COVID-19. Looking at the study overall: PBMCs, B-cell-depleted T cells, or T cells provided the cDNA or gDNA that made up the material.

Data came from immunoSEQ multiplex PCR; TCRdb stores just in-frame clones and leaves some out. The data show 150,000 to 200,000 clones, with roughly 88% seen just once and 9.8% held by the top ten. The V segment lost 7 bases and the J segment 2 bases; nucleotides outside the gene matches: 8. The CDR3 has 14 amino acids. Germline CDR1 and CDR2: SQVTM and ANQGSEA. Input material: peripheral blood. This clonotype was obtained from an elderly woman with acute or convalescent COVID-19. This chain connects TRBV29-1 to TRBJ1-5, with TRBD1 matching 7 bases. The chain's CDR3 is CSAASGTGNQPQHF. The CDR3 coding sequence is TGCAGCGCGGCTTCCGGGACAGGCAATCAGCCCCAGCATTTT.